These T cell receptor beta chains were read from a single sample in a study of blood T cell repertoires in COVID-19. Clones were sequenced by immunoSEQ multiplex PCR, and TCRdb holds only the in-frame ones, with some missing. The table lists roughly 410,000 clones, approximately 90% of them singletons. The source material was peripheral blood. Receptor source: a middle-aged woman with COVID-19, enrolled during active disease. The CDR3 runs from the conserved cysteine through the conserved F or W. The D gene is left open where the match is weak. Size is stated for part of the rows, as once, few or many counts, or as a class when the clone is expanded.

size: once; D: NA; J: TRBJ1-2; V: TRBV7-2; CDR3: CASSSQGSANYGYTF; DNA: TGTGCCAGCAGCTCACAGGGCTCAGCTAACTATGGCTACACCTTC
size: NA; D: NA; J: TRBJ1-3; V: TRBV28; CDR3: CASSPVSPSGNTIYF; DNA: TGTGCCAGCAGCCCCGTGTCCCCCTCTGGAAACACCATATATTTT
size: NA; D: TRBD1; J: TRBJ1-5; V: TRBV4-1; CDR3: CASSHFDRGDNQPQHF; DNA: TGCGCCAGCAGCCACTTCGACAGGGGAGACAATCAGCCCCAGCATTTT
size: NA; D: TRBD1; J: TRBJ1-5; V: TRBV28; CDR3: CASTLDRGSLPQHF; DNA: TGTGCCAGCACTCTGGACAGGGGTTCCTTGCCCCAGCATTTT
size: NA; D: TRBD1; J: TRBJ1-2; V: TRBV18; CDR3: CASSPPPGQTDYGYTF; DNA: TGTGCCAGCTCACCGCCACCGGGACAGACCGATTATGGCTACACCTTC
size: NA; D: NA; J: TRBJ2-3; V: TRBV27; CDR3: CASSLLTTGTQYF; DNA: TGTGCCAGCAGTTTATTGACTACCGGGACGCAGTATTTT
size: NA; D: NA; J: TRBJ1-4; V: TRBV5-1; CDR3: CASTKEGKNEKLFF; DNA: TGCGCCAGCACCAAGGAGGGTAAAAATGAAAAACTGTTTTTT
size: NA; D: TRBD2; J: TRBJ2-5; V: TRBV15; CDR3: CATTIRGGLAGGRDQETQYF; DNA: TGTGCCACCACCATACGAGGAGGGCTAGCGGGAGGAAGGGATCAAGAGACCCAGTACTTC
size: NA; D: TRBD1; J: TRBJ2-7; V: TRBV30; CDR3: CAFGQDSYEQYF; DNA: TGTGCCTTCGGACAGGACTCCTACGAGCAGTACTTC
size: NA; D: NA; J: TRBJ1-1; V: TRBV28; CDR3: CASSLHRSGEAFF; DNA: TGTGCCAGCAGTTTACACAGGTCGGGTGAAGCTTTCTTT
size: NA; D: NA; J: TRBJ1-2; V: TRBV7-2; CDR3: CASKPPGSHGYTF; DNA: TGTGCCAGTAAACCCCCCGGTAGCCATGGCTACACCTTC
size: once; D: NA; J: TRBJ1-1; V: TRBV9; CDR3: CASSVDEGTEAFF; DNA: TGTGCCAGCAGCGTAGATGAGGGCACTGAAGCTTTCTTT